Given below is one T cell receptor (beta chain) in context. This specimen belongs to a study of memory CD4+ T cells and cytomegalovirus serostatus. Study-wide background: Of the healthy Belgian adults, several were CMV seropositive and more than 20 seronegative.

Method: immunoSEQ multiplex PCR; TCRdb's copy keeps in-frame clones and lacks some. The sample yields roughly 48,000 clones, 80% to 90% seen once. The sort gate was single viable CD3+CD4+CD8-CD45RO+ cells for memory CD4+ T cells. The CDR3 contains 15 residues. V was clipped by 5 bases and J by 1 base, with 17 bases between them. CDR1 SQVTM and CDR2 ANQGSEA come from the germline V gene. The sample taken for sequencing was memory CD4+ T cells from blood. The chain has TRBV29-1 and TRBJ1-1; D may be TRBD1 (5 bases). The sequence came from an adult in good health and CMV-seropositive. The CDR3 DNA is TGCAGCGTTCCCAAGGGACCCGGGGGGAACACTGAAGCTTTCTTT. Amino acid sequence: CSVPKGPGGNTEAFF.